This T cell receptor (beta chain) originates from a study of T cells after yellow fever vaccination. Study conclusions and caveats: Bulk-population clonotypes that are abundant could appear as contaminants in FACS-sorted repertoires. A small share of clonotypes appeared in both CD4 and CD8 compartments.

Regarding this clonotype: Its antigen is unknown.

A process of 5'RACE template switching, which added a universal primer site and UMIs, was used to make TCR cDNA. Using its own MiXCR run on the 5' RACE reads, TCRdb lists one record per CDR3 protein. The sample consists of hundreds of thousands of distinct CDR3 sequences, 13% of them appearing once. The CDR3 length is 14 residues. Deletions cut 7 bases from V and 2 bases from J, with 14 bases between. CDR1 MNHEY and CDR2 SMNVEV come from the germline V gene (reference sequence). The chain recombines TRBV27 with TRBJ1-1; D is undetermined. The starting material was PBMCs, obtained on the day of the yellow fever booster vaccination. The receptor's source is a man in his thirties or forties who received the YFV17D yellow fever vaccine. The CDR3 coding sequence is TGTGCCAGCATGACTATCGGCTCAAACACTGAAGCTTTCTTT. Amino acid sequence: CASMTIGSNTEAFF.